The clone carrying this TCR beta chain was recorded a few times. Its antigen is undetermined. These data originate in a study of response to subunit inactivated influenza vaccine. Overall study findings and caveats: The authors offered the suggestion that each seasonal influenza vaccination recruits few new T cells.

TCRdb reprocessed the RT-PCR reads via MiXCR and lists one record per CDR3 protein. The sample includes about 830,000 distinct CDR3 sequences, approximately 17% seen only once; the top ten take 11%. Between the trimmed V and J ends, which lost 5 bases and 0 bases, there was a span of 17 bases. Germline V lookup: CDR1 SEHNR, CDR2 FQNEAQ (reference sequence). The CDR3 covers 17 residues. The genes are TRBV7-9 and TRBJ2-1, with D hard to call. The clonotype comes from a man aged 50-60 years who received an inactivated influenza vaccine. The specimen comprised PBMCs from blood, sampled about 5 days after vaccination. DNA for the CDR3: TGTGCCAGCAGCCAAGGTGGCGCCGACCGCTCCTACAATGAGCAGTTCTTC. The encoded protein is CASSQGGADRSYNEQFF.